The entry that follows covers one T cell receptor (beta chain) sequence. This entry is derived from a study of shared clonotypes between healthy human individuals. The CDR3 has 14 amino acids. V lost 3 bases and J lost 3, with 11 bases in between. Germline CDR1 and CDR2: MGHDK and SYGVNS. Produced via immunoSEQ multiplex PCR; TCRdb's table is partial and in-frame only. Of over a million clones listed, roughly 97% are singletons. The genes are TRBV25-1 and TRBJ2-5; D is unclear. The sequence derives from a man younger than 40 in good health. Sequenced: naive CD4+ T cells sorted from blood. The subset: CD45RA+ positively selected. CDR3 in DNA: TGTGCCAGCAGTGATCCTGGGAAGGAAGAGACCCAGTACTTC. As protein: CASSDPGKEETQYF.